A selection of T cell receptor beta chains follows, all from one sample in a study of T cell responses to AZD1222 COVID-19 vaccine. Sequencing was performed with immunoSEQ multiplex PCR; in TCRdb, only in-frame clones are kept and a portion is missing. The sample yields over 100,000 clones, roughly nine tenths seen once. Sequencing was performed on peripheral blood, taken on day 0 of AZD1222 vaccination. These receptors came from an adult in good health. Both conserved end residues are trimmed from each CDR3.

J gene	V gene	CDR3 protein
TRBJ2-1	TRBV5-1	ASSIGGSSYNEQF
TRBJ1-4	TRBV6-1	ASSEIGYREEEKLF
TRBJ1-1	TRBV7-8	ASSLDGPKSEAF
TRBJ1-1	TRBV6-5	ASSYRQGANTEAF
TRBJ2-1	TRBV7-6	ASSARTSSYNEQF
TRBJ1-5	TRBV18	ASSPNVYGTQPQH
TRBJ1-2	TRBV10-3	AISEFRTGTGNHGYT
TRBJ1-3	TRBV6-5	ASSYFSGNTIY
TRBJ2-1	TRBV5-6	ASLREFTNEQF
TRBJ2-7	TRBV6-5	ASSYAGQGGYEQY